The 7 T cell receptor beta chains in this list originate from one sample, sequenced in a study of cytomegalovirus exposure and HLA in healthy donors. Amplification used 60 Vbeta primers and 13 Jbeta primers. The method was immunoSEQ multiplex PCR; TCRdb's version includes in-frame clones alone and lacks a portion of them. The table records 170,000 or so clones, roughly 82% of them present only once. Material: PBMCs. Receptors were obtained from a woman aged 25-40 years in good health and CMV-seronegative.

The sample holds one count of this clone. This chain joins TRBV19 and TRBJ2-7; 11 bases are a match to TRBD2. Germline loops: CDR1 LNHDA, CDR2 SQIVND (reference sequence). Trimming removed 4 bases from V and 1 base from J; junction bases left unmatched: 9. This CDR3 has 17 residues. CDR3 sequence: CASSRPPSGGRSYEQYF. CDR3 nucleotide sequence: TGTGCCAGTAGTAGACCCCCTAGCGGGGGGCGGTCCTACGAGCAGTACTTC.

V and J are TRBV10-1 and TRBJ2-3; D is unresolved. The CDR3 sequence is 13 residues long. Trimming removed 4 bases at V and 3 bases at J, with 8 bases between. Germline CDR1 is WNHNN and CDR2 is SYGVQD (reference sequence). CDR3 sequence reads: CASSAHGTDTQYF. In DNA form, the CDR3 reads TGCGCCAGCAGTGCCCACGGTACAGATACGCAGTATTTT.

The chain carries TRBV7-6 and TRBJ2-1; the D gene is possibly TRBD1 (6 bases). V was clipped by 8 bases and J by 1 base, with 15 bases between them. Germline lookup yields CDR1 SGHVS and CDR2 FNYEAQ. CDR3 size: 15 residues. DNA for the CDR3: TGTGCCAGCCTCGAAATACAGGGTTCCTACAATGAGCAGTTCTTC. This encodes CASLEIQGSYNEQFF.

This clone occurred once. This chain connects TRBV5-1 to TRBJ2-2, with TRBD1 identical over 9 bases. Germline V gene lookup returns CDR1 SGHRS and CDR2 YFSETQ. The V gene end was trimmed by 4 bases and the J gene end by 4 bases; junction bases not matched to a gene: 8. The CDR3 runs 16 residues. CDR3 in DNA: TGCGCCAGCAGCCCCTCAGGACAGGGGAGCACCGGGGAGCTGTTTTTT. It yields the protein CASSPSGQGSTGELFF.

In its sample, this clone was seen once. The chain links TRBV5-5 to TRBJ2-7; D possibly corresponds to TRBD1 (6 bases). From germline, CDR1 is SGHKS and CDR2 YYEKEE (reference sequence). Trimming stripped 4 bases from V and 3 bases from J, with 11 bases between. CDR3 length: 13 amino acids. The CDR3 coding sequence is TGTGCCAGCAGCAGAGACAGGTTCTACGAGCAGTACTTC. It encodes CASSRDRFYEQYF.

The rearrangement uses TRBV6-5 and TRBJ1-5, with D perhaps matching TRBD1 (6 bases). CDR1 MNHEY and CDR2 SVGAGI come from the germline V gene. The length of the CDR3 is 14 residues. Trimming removed 6 bases from V and 3 bases from J, with 12 bases in between. For the CDR3, the DNA is TGTGCCAGCAGGGGACATGCGGACAATCAGCCCCAGCATTTT. The encoded protein is CASRGHADNQPQHF.

The V call is TRBV7-8, the J call TRBJ2-5; 11 bases align to TRBD1. The CDR3 is 17 residues long. Germline V gene data show CDR1 as SGHVS and CDR2 as FQNEAQ. V was pared by 5 bases and J by 4 bases, with 12 bases of the junction left unmatched. The CDR3 coding sequence is TGTGCCAGCAGCCTACGAAGGACAGGGGGCGCAGCAGAGACCCAGTACTTC. It codes for CASSLRRTGGAAETQYF.